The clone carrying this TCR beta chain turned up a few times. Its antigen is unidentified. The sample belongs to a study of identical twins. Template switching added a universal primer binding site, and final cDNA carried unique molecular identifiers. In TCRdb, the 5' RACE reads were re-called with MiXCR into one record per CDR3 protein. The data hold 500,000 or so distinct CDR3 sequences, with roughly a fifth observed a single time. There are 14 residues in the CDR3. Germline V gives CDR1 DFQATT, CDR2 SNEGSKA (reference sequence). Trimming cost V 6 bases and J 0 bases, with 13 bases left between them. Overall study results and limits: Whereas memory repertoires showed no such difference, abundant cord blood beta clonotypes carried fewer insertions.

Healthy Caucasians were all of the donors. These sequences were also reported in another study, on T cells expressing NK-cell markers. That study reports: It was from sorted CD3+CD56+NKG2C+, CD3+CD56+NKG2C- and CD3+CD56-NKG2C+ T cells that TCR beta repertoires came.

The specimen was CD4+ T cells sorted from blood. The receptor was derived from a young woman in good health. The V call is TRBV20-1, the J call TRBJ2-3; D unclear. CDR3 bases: TGCAGTGCGGCCCCAGGCATGAGCACAGATACGCAGTATTTT. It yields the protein CSAAPGMSTDTQYF.